A single sample is the source of the 13 T cell receptor beta chains below, sequenced in a study of cytomegalovirus exposure and HLA in healthy donors. The PCR ran on 60 Vbeta and 13 Jbeta primers. Sequenced by immunoSEQ multiplex PCR; TCRdb stores in-frame clones only, minus some. The sample lists more than 150,000 clones, less than 80% occurring once. Sequencing input: PBMCs. The source of these receptors is a man aged 18 to 30 in good health and CMV-seronegative.

The chain is built from TRBV19 and TRBJ2-7; TRBD2 matches at 10 bases. The J segment lost 3 bases and the V segment lost 3 bases, leaving 8 bases of the junction unmatched. The germline V gene encodes CDR1 LNHDA and CDR2 SQIVND (reference sequence). The CDR3 length is 16 residues. Here the CDR3 DNA reads TGTGCCAGTAGTATTTCCCGGGCTAGCGGGAGCTACGAGCAGTACTTC. Amino acid sequence: CASSISRASGSYEQYF.

The chain is built from TRBV11-2 and TRBJ1-3; possibly TRBD1 for D (6 bases). Germline CDR1 SGHAT, CDR2 FQNNGV. The V end was cut by 2 bases, the J end by 4 bases, with 9 bases between. CDR3 length: 14 amino acids. The CDR3 here is CASSLSGVGNTIYF. CDR3 DNA: TGTGCCAGCAGCTTATCAGGGGTCGGAAACACCATATATTTT.

The V gene is TRBV5-6, the J gene TRBJ2-1, with 12 bases lining up with TRBD2. V gave up 3 bases and J gave up 6 bases; unmatched junction bases: 4. This CDR3 comprises 15 residues. The germline CDR1 and CDR2 sequences are SGHDT and YYEEEE. The DNA of the CDR3 is TGTGCCAGCAGCTCTAGCGGGGGGGCCCGCAATGAGCAGTTCTTC. The encoded protein is CASSSSGGARNEQFF.

This sequence joins TRBV11-3 and TRBJ2-2; the D is unclear. Germline V gene sequence: CDR1 SGHNT, CDR2 YENEEA. The CDR3 sequence is 12 residues long. Trimming removed 3 bases at V and 6 bases at J, with 5 bases between. The CDR3 nucleotides are TGTGCCAGCAGCTTTTTCGCCGGGGAGCTGTTTTTT. Encoded protein: CASSFFAGELFF.

The chain joins TRBV7-9 to TRBJ2-3; perhaps TRBD1 as D (6 bases). The germline V gene has CDR1 SEHNR and CDR2 FQNEAQ (reference sequence). The CDR3 contains 15 residues. V was shortened by 2 bases and J by 9 bases, with 18 bases between the two germline ends. CDR3 nucleotide sequence: TGTGCCAGCAGCTTAACCGACAGGAGTGCCTCCACGCAGTATTTT. Amino acid sequence: CASSLTDRSASTQYF.

The V and J genes are TRBV7-6 and TRBJ2-1; 10 bases fit TRBD2. Trimming cost V 2 bases and J 4 bases; bases outside gene matches: 5. Germline-derived CDR1 and CDR2 are SGHVS and FNYEAQ. CDR3 length: 16 amino acids. For the CDR3, the DNA is TGTGCCAGCAGCTTAACAGGACTAGCGGCTTACAATGAGCAGTTCTTC. Translating it yields CASSLTGLAAYNEQFF.

Of note for this clone: One end of the junction does not line up with germline, which may come from a read error. The V call is TRBV7-9, the J call TRBJ1-2; maybe TRBD1 (5 bases). The CDR3 consists of 13 residues. Germline CDR1 and CDR2: SEHNR and FQNEAQ (reference sequence). The CDR3 is CSSSGAGLNGYTF. The CDR3 DNA is TGTTCCAGCAGCGGGGCAGGGTTGAATGGCTACACCTTC.

The gene calls are TRBV19 and TRBJ1-2; D perhaps matches TRBD1 (6 bases). Germline lookup yields CDR1 LNHDA and CDR2 SQIVND (reference sequence). Between the trimmed V and J ends, which lost 4 bases and 6 bases, there was a span of 9 bases. The CDR3 contains 12 residues. This CDR3 reads CASSRGLHGYTF. Written as DNA, the CDR3 is TGTGCCAGTAGTAGGGGGCTTCATGGCTACACCTTC.

V is TRBV28 and J is TRBJ2-7; possibly TRBD2 for D (5 bases). Between the trimmed V and J ends, which lost 1 base and 6 bases, there was a span of 22 bases. The CDR3 runs to 17 residues. Germline CDR1 reads MDHEN; CDR2 reads SYDVKM. CDR3 loop: CASSLSSLGGPPLEQYF. The CDR3 DNA reads as TGTGCCAGCAGTTTATCCTCCCTCGGCGGGCCCCCCCTCGAGCAGTACTTC. Complete variable domain (other parts from reference TRBV28 and TRBJ2-7): DVKVTQSSRYLVKRTGEKVFLECVQDMDHENMFWYRQDPGLGLRLIYFSYDVKMKEKGDIPEGYSVSREKKERFSLILESASTNQTSMYLCASSLSSLGGPPLEQYFGPGTRLTVT.

This sequence joins TRBV4-2 and TRBJ2-7, with D possibly matching TRBD1 (5 bases). CDR1 and CDR2 (germline): LGHNA, YNFKEQ. The CDR3 runs to 13 residues. V was pared by 1 base and J by 2 bases, with 6 bases between. CDR3 coding DNA: TGTGCCAGCAGCCAAGGACAGACCTACGAGCAGTACTTC. Protein sequence: CASSQGQTYEQYF.

The gene calls are TRBV5-4 and TRBJ2-5; 9 positions agree with TRBD1. Trimming at V came to 3 bases and at J to 1 base, leaving 4 bases not matched to a gene. Germline V gene lookup returns CDR1 SGHNT and CDR2 YYREEE (reference sequence). The CDR3 covers 15 residues. CDR3 DNA sequence: TGTGCCAGCAGCTCGCGGGGACAGGGCCAAGAGACCCAGTACTTC. Translating gives CASSSRGQGQETQYF.

The gene calls are TRBV14 and TRBJ1-3, with no clear D. The V and J ends lost 3 bases and 1 base respectively, with 10 bases between them. CDR3 length: 15 residues. The germline V gene has CDR1 SGHDN and CDR2 FVKESK. In nucleotides, the CDR3 is TGTGCCAGCAGCCAGGCAGGAACTTCTGGAAACACCATATATTTT. Amino acids: CASSQAGTSGNTIYF.

The chain employs TRBV27 and TRBJ2-5; 7 bases match TRBD2. Germline values: CDR1 MNHEY, CDR2 SMNVEV (reference sequence). Germline trimming cut 3 bases from V and 4 bases from J; bases unmatched to any gene: 8. This CDR3 has 15 residues. The CDR3 loop reads CASSFTTSASETQYF. In DNA, the CDR3 is TGTGCCAGCAGTTTCACTACTAGCGCATCAGAGACCCAGTACTTC.